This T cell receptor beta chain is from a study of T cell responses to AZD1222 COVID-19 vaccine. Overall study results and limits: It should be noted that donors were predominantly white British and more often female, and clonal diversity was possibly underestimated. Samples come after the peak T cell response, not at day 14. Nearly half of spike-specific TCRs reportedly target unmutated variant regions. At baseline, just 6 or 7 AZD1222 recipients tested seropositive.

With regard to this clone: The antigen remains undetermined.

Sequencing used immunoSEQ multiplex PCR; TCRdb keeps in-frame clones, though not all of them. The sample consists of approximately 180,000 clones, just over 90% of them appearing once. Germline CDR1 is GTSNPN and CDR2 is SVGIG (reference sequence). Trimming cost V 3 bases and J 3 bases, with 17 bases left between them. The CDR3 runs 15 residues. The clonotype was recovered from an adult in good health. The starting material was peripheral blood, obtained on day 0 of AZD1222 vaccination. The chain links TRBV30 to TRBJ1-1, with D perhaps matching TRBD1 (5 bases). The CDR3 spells CAWSPGSSGHTEAFF. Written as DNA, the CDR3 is TGTGCCTGGAGCCCCGGGTCCTCAGGGCACACTGAAGCTTTCTTT.